This T cell receptor beta chain was sequenced for a study of blood T cells in healthy people across ages. Study-level results: Because sorting was not performed, PBMCs prevented conclusive naive versus antigen-experienced comparison.

Combining a sample-barcoded 5' primer with a J-beta primer mix, a second PCR ran for about 7 to 11 cycles. Every sample produced at least 2.5 million CDR3-containing paired-end reads. Via MiXCR, TCRdb re-called the 5' RACE reads, giving one row per CDR3 protein. The repertoire holds fewer than 750,000 distinct CDR3 sequences, with over 40% as singletons. There are a few counts of this clonotype. Its matching antigen is unknown. In germline, CDR1 is DFQATT, CDR2 SNEGSKA (reference sequence). This CDR3 has 18 residues. The junction had 8 bases not matched to a gene; V was cut back by 4 bases and J by 0 bases.

This TCR derives from a woman aged 80 or over in good health. The sequencing sample was made of blood. The V gene is TRBV20-1, the J gene TRBJ2-4; 14 positions match TRBD2. For the CDR3, the DNA is TGCAGTGCTATCCAGACTAGCGGGAGGGAAATAGCCAAAAACATTCAGTACTTC. Its translation: CSAIQTSGREIAKNIQYF.